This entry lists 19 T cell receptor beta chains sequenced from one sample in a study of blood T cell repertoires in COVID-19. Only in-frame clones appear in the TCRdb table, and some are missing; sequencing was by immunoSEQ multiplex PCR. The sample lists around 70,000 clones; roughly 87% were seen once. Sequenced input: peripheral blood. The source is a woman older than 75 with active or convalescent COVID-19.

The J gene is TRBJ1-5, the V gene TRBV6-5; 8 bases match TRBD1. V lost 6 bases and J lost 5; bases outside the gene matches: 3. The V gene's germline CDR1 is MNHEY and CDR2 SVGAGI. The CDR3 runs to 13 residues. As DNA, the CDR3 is TGTGCCAGCAGGGACAGGGAACATCAGCCCCAGCATTTT. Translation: CASRDREHQPQHF.

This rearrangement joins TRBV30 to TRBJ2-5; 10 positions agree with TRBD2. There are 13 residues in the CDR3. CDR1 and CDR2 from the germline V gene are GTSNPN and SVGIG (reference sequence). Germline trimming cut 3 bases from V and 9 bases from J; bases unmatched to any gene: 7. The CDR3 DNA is TGTGCCTGGAGCTCGACTAGCGGGCGGGCCCAGTACTTC. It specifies CAWSSTSGRAQYF.

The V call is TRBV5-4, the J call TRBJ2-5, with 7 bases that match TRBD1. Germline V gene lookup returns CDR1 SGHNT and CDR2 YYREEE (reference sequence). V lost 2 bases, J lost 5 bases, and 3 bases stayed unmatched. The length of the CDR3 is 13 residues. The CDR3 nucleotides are TGTGCCAGCAGCTTCAACAGGGGTGAGACCCAGTACTTC. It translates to CASSFNRGETQYF.

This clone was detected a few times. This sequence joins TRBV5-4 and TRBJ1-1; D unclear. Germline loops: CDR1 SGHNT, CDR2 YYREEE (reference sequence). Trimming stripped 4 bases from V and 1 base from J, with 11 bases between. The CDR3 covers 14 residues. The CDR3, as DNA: TGTGCCAGCAGCCCTACGGTCCCGAACACTGAAGCTTTCTTT. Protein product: CASSPTVPNTEAFF.

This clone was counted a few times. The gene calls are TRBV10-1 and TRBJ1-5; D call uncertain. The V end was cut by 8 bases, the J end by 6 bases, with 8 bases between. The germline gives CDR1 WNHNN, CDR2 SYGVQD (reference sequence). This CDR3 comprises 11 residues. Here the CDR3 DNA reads TGCGCCAGCGGGTGCGGTCAGCCCCAGCATTTT. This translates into CASGCGQPQHF.

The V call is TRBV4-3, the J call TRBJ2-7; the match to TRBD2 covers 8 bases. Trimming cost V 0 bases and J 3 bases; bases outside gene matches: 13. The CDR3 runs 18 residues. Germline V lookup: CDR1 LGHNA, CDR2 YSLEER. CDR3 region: CASSQDWNRGGELYEQYF. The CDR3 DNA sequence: TGCGCCAGCAGCCAAGATTGGAATCGGGGGGGAGAGCTCTACGAGCAGTACTTC.

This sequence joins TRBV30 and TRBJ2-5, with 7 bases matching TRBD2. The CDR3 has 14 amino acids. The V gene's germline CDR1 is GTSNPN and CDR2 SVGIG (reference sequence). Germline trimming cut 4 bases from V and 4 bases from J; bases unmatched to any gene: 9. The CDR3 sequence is CAWTPIGLGETQYF. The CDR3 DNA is TGTGCCTGGACCCCAATCGGACTAGGAGAGACCCAGTACTTC. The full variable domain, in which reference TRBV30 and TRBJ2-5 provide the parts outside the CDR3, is SQTIHQWPATLVQPVGSPLSLECTVEGTSNPNLYWYRQAAGRGLQLLFYSVGIGQISSEVPQNLSASRPQDRQFILSSKKLLLSDSGFYLCAWTPIGLGETQYFGPGTRLLVL.

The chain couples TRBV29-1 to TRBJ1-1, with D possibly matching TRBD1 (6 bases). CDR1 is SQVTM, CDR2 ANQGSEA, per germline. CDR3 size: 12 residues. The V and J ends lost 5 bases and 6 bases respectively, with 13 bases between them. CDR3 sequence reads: CSVRQGISEAFF. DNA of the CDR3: TGCAGCGTTCGGCAGGGGATATCTGAAGCTTTCTTT.

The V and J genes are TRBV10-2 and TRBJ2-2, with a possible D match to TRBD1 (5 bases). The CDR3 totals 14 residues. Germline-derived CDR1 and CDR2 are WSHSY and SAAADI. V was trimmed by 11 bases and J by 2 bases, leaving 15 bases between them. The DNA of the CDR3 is TGCGCCGGCCAACAGGAGACCAACACCGGGGAGCTGTTTTTT. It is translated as CAGQQETNTGELFF.

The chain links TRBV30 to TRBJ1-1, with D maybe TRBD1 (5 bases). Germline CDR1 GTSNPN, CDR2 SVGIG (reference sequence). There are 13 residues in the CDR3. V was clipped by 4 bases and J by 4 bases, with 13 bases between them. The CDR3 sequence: CAWTRGGGTEAFF. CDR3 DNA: TGTGCCTGGACCCGGGGGGGAGGCACTGAAGCTTTCTTT.

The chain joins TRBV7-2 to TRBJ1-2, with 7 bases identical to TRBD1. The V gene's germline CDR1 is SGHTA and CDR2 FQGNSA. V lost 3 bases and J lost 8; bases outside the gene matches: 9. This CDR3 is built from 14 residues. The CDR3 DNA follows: TGTGCCAGCAGCTTCGACAGGTCACAGGGGGGCTACACCTTC. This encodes CASSFDRSQGGYTF.

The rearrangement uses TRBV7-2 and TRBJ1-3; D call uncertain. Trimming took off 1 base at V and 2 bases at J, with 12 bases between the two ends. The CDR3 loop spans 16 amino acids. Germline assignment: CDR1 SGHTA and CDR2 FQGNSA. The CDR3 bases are TGTGCCAGCAGCTTAGGCCAAGCTGGTACTGGAAACACCATATATTTT. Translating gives CASSLGQAGTGNTIYF.

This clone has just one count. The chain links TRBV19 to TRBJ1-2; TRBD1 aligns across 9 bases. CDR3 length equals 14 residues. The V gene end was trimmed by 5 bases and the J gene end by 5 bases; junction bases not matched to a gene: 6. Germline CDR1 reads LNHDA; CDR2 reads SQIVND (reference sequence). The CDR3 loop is CASSVTGGSYGYTF. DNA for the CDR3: TGTGCCAGTAGTGTGACAGGGGGATCATATGGCTACACCTTC.

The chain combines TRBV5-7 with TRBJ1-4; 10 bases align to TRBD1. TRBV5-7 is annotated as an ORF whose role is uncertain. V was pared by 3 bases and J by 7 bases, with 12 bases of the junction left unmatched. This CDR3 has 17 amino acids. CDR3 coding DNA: TGTGCCAGCAGCTCCCGGGACAGGGGCGGTTTGGGTGAAAAACTGTTTTTT. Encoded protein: CASSSRDRGGLGEKLFF.

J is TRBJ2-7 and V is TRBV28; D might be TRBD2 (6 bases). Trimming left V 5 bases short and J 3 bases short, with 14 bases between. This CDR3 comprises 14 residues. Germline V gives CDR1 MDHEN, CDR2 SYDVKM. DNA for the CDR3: TGTGCCAGCAGTCCCCGGGACTTTTTCTACGAGCAGTACTTC. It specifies CASSPRDFFYEQYF.

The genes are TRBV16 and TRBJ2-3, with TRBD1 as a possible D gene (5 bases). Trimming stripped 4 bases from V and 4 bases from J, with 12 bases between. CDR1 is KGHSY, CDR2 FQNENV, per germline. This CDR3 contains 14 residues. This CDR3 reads CASSRSQGSDTQYF. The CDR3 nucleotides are TGTGCCAGCAGCCGCAGCCAGGGATCAGATACGCAGTATTTT.

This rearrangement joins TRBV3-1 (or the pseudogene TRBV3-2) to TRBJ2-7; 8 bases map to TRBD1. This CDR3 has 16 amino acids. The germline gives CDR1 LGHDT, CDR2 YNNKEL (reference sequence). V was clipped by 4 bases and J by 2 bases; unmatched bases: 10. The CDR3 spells CASSPYRGQAAYEQYF. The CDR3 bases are TGTGCCAGCAGCCCCTACAGGGGACAGGCAGCCTACGAGCAGTACTTC.

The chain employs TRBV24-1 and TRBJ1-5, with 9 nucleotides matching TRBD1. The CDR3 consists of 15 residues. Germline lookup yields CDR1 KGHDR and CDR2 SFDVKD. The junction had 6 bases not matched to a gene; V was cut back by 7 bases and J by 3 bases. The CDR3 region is CATSQGQGDNQPQHF. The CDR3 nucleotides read TGTGCCACCAGCCAGGGACAGGGTGACAATCAGCCCCAGCATTTT.

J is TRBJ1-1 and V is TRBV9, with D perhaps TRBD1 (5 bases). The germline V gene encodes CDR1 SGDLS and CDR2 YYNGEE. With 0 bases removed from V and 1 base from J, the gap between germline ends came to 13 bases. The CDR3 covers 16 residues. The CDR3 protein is CASSVDFPRENTEAFF. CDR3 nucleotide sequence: TGTGCCAGCAGCGTAGACTTCCCCAGGGAGAACACTGAAGCTTTCTTT.